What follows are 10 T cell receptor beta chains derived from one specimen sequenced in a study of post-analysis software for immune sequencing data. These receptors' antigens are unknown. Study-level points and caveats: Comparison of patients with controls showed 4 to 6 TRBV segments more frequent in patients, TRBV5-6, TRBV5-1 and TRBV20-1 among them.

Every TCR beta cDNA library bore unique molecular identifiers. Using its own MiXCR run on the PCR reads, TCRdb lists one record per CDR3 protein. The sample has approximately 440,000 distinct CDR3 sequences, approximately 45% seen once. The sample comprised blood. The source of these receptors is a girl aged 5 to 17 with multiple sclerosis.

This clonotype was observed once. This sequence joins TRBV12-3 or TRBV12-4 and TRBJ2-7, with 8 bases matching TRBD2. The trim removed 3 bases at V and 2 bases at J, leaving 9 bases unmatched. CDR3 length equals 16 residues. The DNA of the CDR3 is TGTGCCAGCAGTTTTGGAGCGGGAGTAGTCACCTACGAGCAGTACTTC. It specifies CASSFGAGVVTYEQYF.

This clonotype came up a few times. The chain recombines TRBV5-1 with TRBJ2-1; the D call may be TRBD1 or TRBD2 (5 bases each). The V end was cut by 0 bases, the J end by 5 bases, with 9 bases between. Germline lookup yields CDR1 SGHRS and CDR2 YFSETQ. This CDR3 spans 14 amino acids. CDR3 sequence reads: CASSLDGADNEQFF. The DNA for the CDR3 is TGCGCCAGCAGCTTGGACGGGGCCGACAATGAGCAGTTCTTC.

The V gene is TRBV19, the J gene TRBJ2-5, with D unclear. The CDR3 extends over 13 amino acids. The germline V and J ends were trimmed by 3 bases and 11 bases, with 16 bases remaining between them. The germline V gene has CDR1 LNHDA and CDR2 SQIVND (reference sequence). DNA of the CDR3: TGTGCCAGTAGTATCTCTAGAAACAATGAGCAGTACTTC. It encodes CASSISRNNEQYF.

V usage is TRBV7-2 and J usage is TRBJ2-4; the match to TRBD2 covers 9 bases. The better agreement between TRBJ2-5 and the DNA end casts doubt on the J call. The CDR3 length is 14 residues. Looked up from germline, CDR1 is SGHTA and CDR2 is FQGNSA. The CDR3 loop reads CASSGRLAEETQYF. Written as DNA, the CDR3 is TGTGCCAGCAGCGGTAGACTAGCGGAAGAGACCCAGTACTTC.

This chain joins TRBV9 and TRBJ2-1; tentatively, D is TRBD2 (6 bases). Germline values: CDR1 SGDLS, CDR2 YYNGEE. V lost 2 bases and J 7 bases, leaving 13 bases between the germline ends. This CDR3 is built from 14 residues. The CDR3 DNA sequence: TGTGCCAGCAGCGTGCGGGATGGTGGTAATGAGCAGTTCTTC. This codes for CASSVRDGGNEQFF. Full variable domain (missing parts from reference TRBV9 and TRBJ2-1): DSGVTQTPKHLITATGQRVTLRCSPRSGDLSVYWYQQSLDQGLQFLIQYYNGEERAKGNILERFSAQQFPDLHSELNLSSLELGDSALYFCASSVRDGGNEQFFGPGTRLTVL.

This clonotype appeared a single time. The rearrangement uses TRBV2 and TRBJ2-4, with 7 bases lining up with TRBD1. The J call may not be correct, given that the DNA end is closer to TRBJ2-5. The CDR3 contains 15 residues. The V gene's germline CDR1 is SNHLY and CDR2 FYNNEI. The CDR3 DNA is TGTGCCAGCAGTCCAAGGGACAGCTCCTGGGAGACCCAGTACTTC. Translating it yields CASSPRDSSWETQYF.

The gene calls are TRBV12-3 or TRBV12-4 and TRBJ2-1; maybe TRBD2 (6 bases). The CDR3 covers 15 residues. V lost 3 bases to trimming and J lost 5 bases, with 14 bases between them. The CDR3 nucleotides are TGTGCCAGCAGTTTGGAGGGGCTGGGGCACAATGAGCAGTTCTTC. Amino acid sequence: CASSLEGLGHNEQFF.

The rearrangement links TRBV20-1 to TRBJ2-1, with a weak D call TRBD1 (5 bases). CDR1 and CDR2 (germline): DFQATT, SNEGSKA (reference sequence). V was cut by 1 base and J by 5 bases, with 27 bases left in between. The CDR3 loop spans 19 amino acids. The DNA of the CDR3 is TGCAGTGCTAGAGGGGCAGGGTCGGTTAGAGATTATAAGCACAATGAGCAGTTCTTC. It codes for CSARGAGSVRDYKHNEQFF.

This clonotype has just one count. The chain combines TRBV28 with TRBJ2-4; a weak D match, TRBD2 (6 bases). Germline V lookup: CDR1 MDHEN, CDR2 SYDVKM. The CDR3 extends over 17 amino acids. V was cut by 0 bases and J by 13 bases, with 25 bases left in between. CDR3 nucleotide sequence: TGTGCCAGCAGTTTATGGACGGACATTGGGAAACCGGGGGAGCAGTACTTC. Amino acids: CASSLWTDIGKPGEQYF.

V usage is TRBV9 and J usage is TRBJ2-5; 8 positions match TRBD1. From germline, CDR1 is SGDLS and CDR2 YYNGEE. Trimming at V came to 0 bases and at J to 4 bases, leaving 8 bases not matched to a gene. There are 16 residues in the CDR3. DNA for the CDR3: TGTGCCAGCAGCGTAGGCCAGGGGGCAGTCCGAGAGACCCAGTACTTC. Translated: CASSVGQGAVRETQYF.